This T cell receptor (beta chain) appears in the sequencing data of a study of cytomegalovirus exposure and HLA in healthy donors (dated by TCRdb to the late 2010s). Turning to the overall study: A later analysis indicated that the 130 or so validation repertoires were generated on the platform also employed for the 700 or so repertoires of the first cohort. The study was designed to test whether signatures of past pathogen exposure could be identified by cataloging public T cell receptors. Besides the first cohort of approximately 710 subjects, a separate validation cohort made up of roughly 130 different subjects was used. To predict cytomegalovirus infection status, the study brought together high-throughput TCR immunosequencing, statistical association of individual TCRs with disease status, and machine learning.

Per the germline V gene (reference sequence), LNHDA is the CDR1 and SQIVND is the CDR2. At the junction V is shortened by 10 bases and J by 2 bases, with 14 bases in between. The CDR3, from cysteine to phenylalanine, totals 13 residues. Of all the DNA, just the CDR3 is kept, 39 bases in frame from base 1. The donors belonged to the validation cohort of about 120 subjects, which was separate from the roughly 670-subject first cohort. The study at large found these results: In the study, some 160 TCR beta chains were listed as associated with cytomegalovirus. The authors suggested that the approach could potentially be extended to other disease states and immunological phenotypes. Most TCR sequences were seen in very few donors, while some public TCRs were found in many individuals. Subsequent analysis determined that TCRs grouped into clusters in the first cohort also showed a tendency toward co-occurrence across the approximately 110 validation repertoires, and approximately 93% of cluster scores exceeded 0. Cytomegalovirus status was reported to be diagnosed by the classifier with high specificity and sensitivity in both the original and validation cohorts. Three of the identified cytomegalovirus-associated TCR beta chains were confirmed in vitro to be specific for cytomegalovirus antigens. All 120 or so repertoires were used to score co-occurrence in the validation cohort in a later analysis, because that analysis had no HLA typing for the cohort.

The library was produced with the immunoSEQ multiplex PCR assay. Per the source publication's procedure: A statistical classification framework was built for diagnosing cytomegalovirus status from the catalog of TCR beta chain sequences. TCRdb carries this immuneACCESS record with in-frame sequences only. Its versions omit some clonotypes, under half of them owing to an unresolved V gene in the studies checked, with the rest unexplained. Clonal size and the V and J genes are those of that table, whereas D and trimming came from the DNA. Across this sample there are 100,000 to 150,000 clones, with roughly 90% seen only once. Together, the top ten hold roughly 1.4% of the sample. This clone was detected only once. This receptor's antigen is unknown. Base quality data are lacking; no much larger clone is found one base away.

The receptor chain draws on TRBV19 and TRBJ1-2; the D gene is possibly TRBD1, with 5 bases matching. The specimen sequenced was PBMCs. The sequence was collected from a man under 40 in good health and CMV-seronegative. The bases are TGTGCCACACAATCCGACAGAAACTATGGCTACACCTTC. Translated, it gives CATQSDRNYGYTF.